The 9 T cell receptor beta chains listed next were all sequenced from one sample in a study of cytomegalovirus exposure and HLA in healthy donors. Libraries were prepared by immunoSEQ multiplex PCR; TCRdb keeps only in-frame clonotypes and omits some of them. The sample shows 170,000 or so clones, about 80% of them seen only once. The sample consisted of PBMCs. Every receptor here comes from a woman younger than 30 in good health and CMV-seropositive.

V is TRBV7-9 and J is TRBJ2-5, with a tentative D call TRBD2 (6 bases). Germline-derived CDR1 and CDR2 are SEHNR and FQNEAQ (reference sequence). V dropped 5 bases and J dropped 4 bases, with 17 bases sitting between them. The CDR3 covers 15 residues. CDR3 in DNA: TGTGCCAGCAGCCATCCGGGACTTGGGGGAGAGACCCAGTACTTC. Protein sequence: CASSHPGLGGETQYF.

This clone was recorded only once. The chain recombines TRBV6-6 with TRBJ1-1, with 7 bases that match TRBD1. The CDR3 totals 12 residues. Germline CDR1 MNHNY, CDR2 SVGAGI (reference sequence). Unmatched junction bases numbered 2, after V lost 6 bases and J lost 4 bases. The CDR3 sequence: CASRNRGTEAFF. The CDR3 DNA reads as TGTGCCAGCAGAAACAGGGGCACTGAAGCTTTCTTT.

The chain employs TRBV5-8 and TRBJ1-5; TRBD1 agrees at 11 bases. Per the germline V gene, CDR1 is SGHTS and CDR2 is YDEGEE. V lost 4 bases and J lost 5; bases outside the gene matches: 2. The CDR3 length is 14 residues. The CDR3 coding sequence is TGTGCCAGCAGCGAGGGACAGGGGGATCAGCCCCAGCATTTT. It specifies CASSEGQGDQPQHF.

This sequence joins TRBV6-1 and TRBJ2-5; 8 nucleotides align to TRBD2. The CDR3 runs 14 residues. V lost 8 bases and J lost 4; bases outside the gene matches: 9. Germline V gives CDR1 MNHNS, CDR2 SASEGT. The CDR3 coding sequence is TGTGCCAGCGCGGGAGGACTAGCAGGAGAGACCCAGTACTTC. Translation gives CASAGGLAGETQYF.

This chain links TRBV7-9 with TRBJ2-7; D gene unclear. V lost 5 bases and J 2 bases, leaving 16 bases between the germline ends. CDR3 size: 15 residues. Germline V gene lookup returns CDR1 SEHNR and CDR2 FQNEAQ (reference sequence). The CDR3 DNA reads TGTGCCAGCAGCCGCGATGGCGGCCCCACCTACGAGCAGTACTTC. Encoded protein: CASSRDGGPTYEQYF.

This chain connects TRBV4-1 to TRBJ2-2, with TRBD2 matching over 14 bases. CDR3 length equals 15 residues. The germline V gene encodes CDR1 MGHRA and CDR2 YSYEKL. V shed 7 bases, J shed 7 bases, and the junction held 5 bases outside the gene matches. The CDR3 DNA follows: TGCGCCAGCACGACTAGCGGGGGGGCTGACGGGGAGCTGTTTTTT. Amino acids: CASTTSGGADGELFF.

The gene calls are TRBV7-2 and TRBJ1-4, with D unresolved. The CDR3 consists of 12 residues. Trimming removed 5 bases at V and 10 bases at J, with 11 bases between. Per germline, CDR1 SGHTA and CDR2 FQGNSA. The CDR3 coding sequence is TGTGCCAGCAGCGCAAACCGGGGAAAACTGTTTTTT. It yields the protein CASSANRGKLFF.

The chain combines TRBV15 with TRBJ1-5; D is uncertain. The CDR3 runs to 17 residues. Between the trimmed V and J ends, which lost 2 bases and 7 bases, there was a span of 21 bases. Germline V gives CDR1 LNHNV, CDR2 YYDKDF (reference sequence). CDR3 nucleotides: TGTGCCACCAGCAGAAACCGGATCGAGACGCTAGGCCAGCCCCAGCATTTT. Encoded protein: CATSRNRIETLGQPQHF.

The CDR3 DNA reads TGTGCCAGCAGCGCGGGGATCTATGGCTACACCTTC. Its translation is CASSAGIYGYTF. The gene calls are TRBV9 and TRBJ1-2; D remains ambiguous. CDR1 SGDLS and CDR2 YYNGEE come from the germline V gene. The CDR3 is 12 residues long. V lost 3 bases to trimming and J lost 4 bases, with 7 bases between them.